Following are 30 T cell receptor beta chains from one sample sequenced in a study of response to subunit inactivated influenza vaccine. MiXCR, run by TCRdb on the RT-PCR reads, gives a single entry per CDR3 protein. The sample yields roughly 760,000 distinct CDR3 sequences, about 20% seen once. Sequencing was performed on PBMCs from blood, taken approximately 5 days after vaccination. These receptors were collected from a man in his forties or fifties who received an inactivated influenza vaccine.

V usage is TRBV27 and J usage is TRBJ2-3; 10 bases line up with TRBD2. V shed 3 bases, J shed 3 bases, and the junction held 9 bases outside the gene matches. There are 17 residues in the CDR3. Per the germline V gene, CDR1 is MNHEY and CDR2 is SMNVEV (reference sequence). Written as DNA, the CDR3 is TGTGCCAGCAGTTTCCTAGCGGGAGCGCGGGGAACAGATACGCAGTATTTT. The encoded protein is CASSFLAGARGTDTQYF.

Only a few counts were recorded for this clonotype. The chain has TRBV7-9 and TRBJ2-1; D is undetermined. CDR3 size: 17 residues. Trimming pared 3 bases from V and 2 bases from J, leaving 17 bases between. The germline CDR1 and CDR2 sequences are SEHNR and FQNEAQ (reference sequence). The CDR3 is CASSFTFDRNPYNEQFF. In DNA form, the CDR3 reads TGTGCCAGCAGCTTTACATTTGACCGGAACCCCTACAATGAGCAGTTCTTC.

The V gene is TRBV11-2, the J gene TRBJ2-2; possibly TRBD1 for D (5 bases). Germline-derived CDR1 and CDR2 are SGHAT and FQNNGV. V lost 2 bases, J lost 5 bases, and 12 bases lay in between. This CDR3 has 15 amino acids. The chain's CDR3 is CASSLWAGKTGELFF. The CDR3 region has the DNA TGTGCCAGCAGCTTATGGGCAGGGAAAACCGGGGAGCTGTTTTTT. The full variable domain, rest sourced from reference TRBV11-2 and TRBJ2-2, is EAGVAQSPRYKIIEKRQSVAFWCNPISGHATLYWYQQILGQGPKLLIQFQNNGVVDDSQLPKDRFSAERLKGVDSTLKIQPAKLEDSAVYLCASSLWAGKTGELFFGEGSRLTVL.

The chain employs TRBV7-2 and TRBJ2-1, with 9 bases that match TRBD2. CDR3 size: 16 residues. With 1 base clipped from V and 4 bases from J, the junction kept 5 bases outside the gene matches. The germline V gene encodes CDR1 SGHTA and CDR2 FQGNSA. The DNA of the CDR3 is TGTGCCAGCAGCTTAGAAACGGCGGGAGGGTACAATGAGCAGTTCTTC. Protein: CASSLETAGGYNEQFF.

The V and J genes are TRBV20-1 and TRBJ2-1; 13 nucleotides align to TRBD2. From germline, CDR1 is DFQATT and CDR2 SNEGSKA (reference sequence). The CDR3 is made up of 14 amino acids. With V trimmed by 3 bases and J by 8 bases, 4 bases remained unmatched. In DNA, the CDR3 is TGCAGTGCTAGTTACGGACTAGCGGGGGATGAGCAGTTCTTC. This translates into CSASYGLAGDEQFF.

The chain uses TRBV6-5 and TRBJ2-7; D is tentatively TRBD1 or TRBD2 (5 bases each). Germline-derived CDR1 and CDR2 are MNHEY and SVGAGI. The CDR3 loop spans 15 amino acids. The V and J ends lost 1 base and 3 bases respectively, with 13 bases between them. For the CDR3, the DNA is TGTGCCAGCAGTTACTGGGACGAAGGAGTCTACGAGCAGTACTTC. Its translation is CASSYWDEGVYEQYF.

This clonotype occurred a few times. The V gene is TRBV20-1, the J gene TRBJ2-7; D may be TRBD2 (5 bases). The CDR3 loop spans 14 amino acids. Trimming cost V 7 bases and J 0 bases, with 16 bases left between them. Germline assignment: CDR1 DFQATT and CDR2 SNEGSKA (reference sequence). Here the CDR3 reads CSGRAELYSYEQYF. In DNA form, the CDR3 reads TGCAGTGGGCGGGCGGAGCTTTACTCCTACGAGCAGTACTTC.

The chain has TRBV20-1 and TRBJ2-2, with D possibly matching TRBD1 (7 bases). Trimming pared 8 bases from V and 5 bases from J, leaving 15 bases between. This CDR3 has 13 amino acids. The germline V gene has CDR1 DFQATT and CDR2 SNEGSKA (reference sequence). CDR3 amino acids: CSSRGARTGELFF. CDR3 DNA: TGCAGTTCCAGGGGGGCACGGACCGGGGAGCTGTTTTTT.

The V call is TRBV27, the J call TRBJ2-2; D is possibly TRBD1 (5 bases). Germline CDR1 reads MNHEY; CDR2 reads SMNVEV (reference sequence). V was cut by 3 bases and J by 4 bases, with 15 bases left in between. The CDR3 contains 16 residues. The CDR3 DNA reads as TGTGCCAGCAGTTTGATAGGGGTTAAGGGCACCGGGGAGCTGTTTTTT. This translates into CASSLIGVKGTGELFF.

This clonotype was observed at least ten times. The chain couples TRBV4-1 to TRBJ2-7; D call uncertain. This CDR3 is 14 amino acids long. Germline lookup yields CDR1 MGHRA and CDR2 YSYEKL. The V and J ends lost 1 base and 0 bases respectively, with 7 bases between them. The CDR3 DNA reads as TGCGCCAGCAGCCAAGGGCCAGACTCCTACGAGCAGTACTTC. Protein product: CASSQGPDSYEQYF.

In this sample, this clonotype turned up a few times. Written as DNA, the CDR3 is TGCAGCCTTGGGAGAAGTAGCAGCTACAATGAGCAGTTCTTC. The encoded protein is CSLGRSSSYNEQFF. The chain uses TRBV29-1 and TRBJ2-1; D may be TRBD2 (5 bases). The germline V gene has CDR1 SQVTM and CDR2 ANQGSEA. This CDR3 spans 14 amino acids. V was clipped by 8 bases and J by 3 bases, with 17 bases between them.

The chain carries TRBV7-2 and TRBJ1-1; TRBD1 agrees at 10 bases. Germline CDR1 reads SGHTA; CDR2 reads FQGNSA. V dropped 6 bases and J dropped 5; count of bases not matched to a gene: 3. The CDR3 runs 13 residues. DNA of the CDR3: TGTGCCAGCAGTGGACAGGGGGGAACTGAAGCTTTCTTT. This sequence encodes CASSGQGGTEAFF.

This chain joins TRBV20-1 and TRBJ2-3; the D gene is possibly TRBD1 (6 bases). CDR3 length equals 15 residues. The germline gives CDR1 DFQATT, CDR2 SNEGSKA (reference sequence). The V gene lost 6 bases and the J gene lost 1 base, with 17 bases spanning the gap. The CDR3 spells CSATSRGGRTDTQYF. The CDR3 DNA reads TGCAGTGCCACCTCCCGAGGGGGACGCACAGATACGCAGTATTTT.

This sequence joins TRBV11-2 and TRBJ2-1, with 9 nucleotides matching TRBD2. The V segment lost 5 bases and the J segment 8 bases; nucleotides outside the gene matches: 10. The CDR3 is 15 amino acids. The V gene's germline CDR1 is SGHAT and CDR2 FQNNGV. CDR3 DNA: TGTGCCAGCAGCCCAGCCTCTAGCGGGGCCCATGAGCAGTTCTTC. This codes for CASSPASSGAHEQFF.

The chain recombines TRBV10-2 with TRBJ2-2, with 11 bases that match TRBD1. V dropped 9 bases and J dropped 6; count of bases not matched to a gene: 6. The CDR3 is made up of 14 amino acids. Germline lookup yields CDR1 WSHSY and CDR2 SAAADI. Written as DNA, the CDR3 is TGCGCCAGTGGACAGGGGGCGCGTTCCGGGGAGCTGTTTTTT. Encoded protein: CASGQGARSGELFF.

The chain couples TRBV5-1 to TRBJ2-1; 11 bases fit TRBD2. The V and J ends lost 0 bases and 1 base, in that order; junction bases with no gene match: 6. Germline loops: CDR1 SGHRS, CDR2 YFSETQ. The CDR3 sequence is 18 residues long. The CDR3 sequence: CASSLVASGGISYNEQFF. Here the CDR3 DNA reads TGCGCCAGCAGCTTGGTCGCTAGCGGGGGGATATCCTACAATGAGCAGTTCTTC. Full variable domain (outside the CDR3, taken from reference TRBV5-1 and TRBJ2-1): KAGVTQTPRYLIKTRGQQVTLSCSPISGHRSVSWYQQTPGQGLQFLFEYFSETQRNKGNFPGRFSGRQFSNSRSEMNVSTLELGDSALYLCASSLVASGGISYNEQFFGPGTRLTVL.

This clonotype occurred a few times. The chain joins TRBV11-2 to TRBJ2-1; 10 bases fit TRBD1. This CDR3 has 13 residues. With V trimmed by 6 bases and J by 6 bases, 2 bases remained unmatched. The V gene's germline CDR1 is SGHAT and CDR2 FQNNGV. The DNA for the CDR3 is TGTGCCAGCAGGGGGACAGGGGCCAATGAGCAGTTCTTC. This sequence encodes CASRGTGANEQFF.

The chain combines TRBV10-3 with TRBJ2-1; D tentatively fits TRBD1 or TRBD2 (5 bases each). Trimming cost V 4 bases and J 6 bases, with 7 bases left between them. This CDR3 contains 12 residues. Germline-derived CDR1 and CDR2 are ENHRY and SYGVKD. The DNA of the CDR3 is TGTGCCATCAGTGGGGACCGCAATGAGCAGTTCTTC. Protein: CAISGDRNEQFF.

The chain combines TRBV7-2 with TRBJ1-4; the D gene is possibly TRBD1 (5 bases). Germline CDR1 is SGHTA and CDR2 is FQGNSA. V lost 3 bases and J lost 3, with 14 bases in between. The CDR3 contains 16 residues. Here the CDR3 reads CASSFSGIGANEKLFF. The CDR3 DNA sequence: TGTGCCAGCAGCTTTTCAGGGATCGGGGCTAATGAAAAACTGTTTTTT.

This clonotype showed up many times. This chain connects TRBV5-5 to TRBJ2-1; 7 positions match TRBD1. CDR3 length: 16 residues. Losses at the gene ends were 3 bases for V and 7 bases for J; bases not matched to a gene: 13. The germline V gene encodes CDR1 SGHKS and CDR2 YYEKEE (reference sequence). CDR3 in DNA: TGTGCCAGCAGCTACACAGGGGCCACGTTATTGAATGAGCAGTTCTTC. It codes for CASSYTGATLLNEQFF.

This clonotype was seen a handful of times. V and J are TRBV12-3 or TRBV12-4 and TRBJ2-1; no definite D call. The V end was cut by 5 bases, the J end by 9 bases, with 8 bases between. The CDR3 covers 11 residues. The CDR3 reads CASSRFGEQFF. The CDR3 DNA sequence: TGTGCCAGCAGTCGCTTTGGTGAGCAGTTCTTC.

This clonotype was picked up a small number of times. The V and J genes are TRBV2 and TRBJ2-7; possible D gene TRBD1, 5 bases. Per germline, CDR1 SNHLY and CDR2 FYNNEI. V was shortened by 10 bases and J by 3 bases, with 13 bases between the two germline ends. The CDR3 extends over 12 amino acids. CDR3 sequence reads: CATRQLGYEQYF. Here the CDR3 DNA reads TGTGCCACCCGACAGCTGGGCTACGAGCAGTACTTC. The full variable domain, rest sourced from reference TRBV2 and TRBJ2-7, is EPEVTQTPSHQVTQMGQEVILRCVPISNHLYFYWYRQILGQKVEFLVSFYNNEISEKSEIFDDQFSVERPDGSNFTLKIRSTKLEDSAMYFCATRQLGYEQYFGPGTRLTVT.

The table lists this clonotype with a few counts. This chain connects TRBV12-3 or TRBV12-4 to TRBJ1-5, with TRBD1 identical over 9 bases. CDR3 size: 17 residues. J gave up 1 base and V 6 bases, and 10 bases lay outside the gene matches. In DNA form, the CDR3 reads TGTGCCAGCAGCCCGGGACAGGGCTTGGGAAGCAATCAGCCCCAGCATTTT. Translating gives CASSPGQGLGSNQPQHF.

This clonotype was seen only a few times. The V call is TRBV20-1, the J call TRBJ2-7; weak D call: TRBD1 (5 bases). This CDR3 contains 14 residues. Germline lookup yields CDR1 DFQATT and CDR2 SNEGSKA (reference sequence). V lost 5 bases, J lost 2 bases, and 16 bases lay in between. CDR3 sequence: CSAPSQDSTYEQYF. The CDR3, as DNA: TGCAGTGCTCCGTCACAGGATTCGACCTACGAGCAGTACTTC.

This clonotype was counted a few times. The chain combines TRBV19 with TRBJ2-3; no reliable D call. The CDR3 consists of 13 residues. V lost 7 bases to trimming and J lost 3 bases, with 11 bases between them. Germline V lookup: CDR1 LNHDA, CDR2 SQIVND (reference sequence). The CDR3 protein is CASTPGGTDTQYF. The CDR3 DNA reads as TGTGCCAGTACCCCAGGTGGGACAGATACGCAGTATTTT.

This clonotype was seen only a few times. This sequence joins TRBV5-4 and TRBJ1-1; tentative D call: TRBD1 (6 bases). V was pared by 4 bases and J by 7 bases, with 14 bases between. From germline, CDR1 is SGHNT and CDR2 YYREEE (reference sequence). The CDR3 is 13 residues long. CDR3 DNA: TGTGCCAGCAGCGCCCGACAGGAACGTGAAGCTTTCTTT. Its translation is CASSARQEREAFF.

This clonotype has a count of ten or more. This chain connects TRBV4-3 to TRBJ2-7; D tentatively fits TRBD1 or TRBD2 (5 bases each). Germline V gene sequence: CDR1 LGHNA, CDR2 YSLEER. The V gene lost 0 bases and the J gene lost 3 bases, with 18 bases spanning the gap. CDR3 size: 17 residues. The CDR3: CASSQDPRGRGGYEQYF. CDR3 bases: TGCGCCAGCAGCCAAGATCCGAGGGGTCGGGGTGGCTACGAGCAGTACTTC.

The J gene is TRBJ2-5, the V gene TRBV25-1; possibly TRBD1 for D (5 bases). Germline V CDR1 and CDR2: MGHDK, SYGVNS. This CDR3 region has 16 residues. Trimming shortened V by 0 bases and J by 4 bases, and 15 bases separated the two germline ends. The CDR3 bases are TGTGCCAGCAGTGAATACGGTTTACAGGTGGGAGAGACCCAGTACTTC. It specifies CASSEYGLQVGETQYF.

The chain employs TRBV20-1 and TRBJ2-1; weak D call: TRBD1 (6 bases). The V and J ends lost 5 bases and 4 bases respectively, with 15 bases between them. Germline V CDR1 and CDR2: DFQATT, SNEGSKA (reference sequence). There are 14 residues in the CDR3. This chain's CDR3 is CSASDRYSYNEQFF. CDR3 nucleotide sequence: TGCAGTGCTTCCGACAGGTACTCTTACAATGAGCAGTTCTTC.

There are a few counts of this clonotype. The J gene is TRBJ2-1, the V gene TRBV28; 13 bases are a match to TRBD2. The CDR3 sequence is 15 residues long. Germline V lookup: CDR1 MDHEN, CDR2 SYDVKM. V dropped 6 bases and J dropped 6; count of bases not matched to a gene: 5. CDR3 protein: CASSLLAGGLNEQFF. The CDR3 DNA reads TGTGCCAGCAGCCTACTAGCGGGAGGGCTCAATGAGCAGTTCTTC.